This TCR beta chain was identified in a study of CD8 T cells in ankylosing spondylitis. Study-wide points: As reported, disease-linked clones showed significant enrichment in matched ankylosing spondylitis synovial fluid. A motif of 7 or 8 highly homologous TCR beta variants was seen as apparently characteristic of ankylosing spondylitis blood. Disease-linked clones were found to be CD8+ and relatively rare in peripheral blood.

Quantitative 5'-RACE with molecular barcodes generated TCR beta libraries. TCRdb independently ran MiXCR on the 5' RACE reads; one entry per CDR3 protein. The table shows 250,000 to 400,000 distinct CDR3 sequences, with roughly 12% occurring only once. Regarding this clonotype: What it recognizes is unknown.

This sequence originates from a female donor with ankylosing spondylitis or in good health (not recorded which). The sample was blood, either unsorted or a sorted T cell fraction (not recorded which).

This CDR3 reads CASRQGAYQPQHF. CDR3 nucleotides: TGTGCCAGCAGACAGGGGGCATATCAGCCCCAGCATTTT. The chain is built from TRBV27 and TRBJ1-5; TRBD1 matches 9 bases. This CDR3 region has 13 residues. V lost 6 bases to trimming and J lost 5 bases; unmatched junction nucleotides: 2. Per the germline V gene, CDR1 is MNHEY and CDR2 is SMNVEV (reference sequence).